The 18 T cell receptor beta chains reported below all come from one sample, sequenced in a study of blood T cells in healthy people across ages. A second PCR, run for 7 to 11 cycles, used a sample-barcoded 5' primer plus a J-beta primer mix. MiXCR, applied by TCRdb to the 5' RACE reads, yields one record per CDR3 protein. The sample has approximately 1,000,000 distinct CDR3 sequences, around two fifths seen once. The sequenced sample consisted of blood. The receptors were sampled from a man younger than 35 in good health.

J is TRBJ2-3 and V is TRBV5-6, with D maybe TRBD2 (7 bases). Trimming removed 3 bases at V and 4 bases at J, with 18 bases between. The CDR3 extends over 16 amino acids. Germline CDR1 and CDR2: SGHDT and YYEEEE. The chain's CDR3 is CASSSPRGGGADTQYF. The CDR3 DNA reads TGTGCCAGCAGCTCACCCCGTGGCGGGGGCGCAGATACGCAGTATTTT.

The chain employs TRBV7-9 and TRBJ2-1; 7 bases fit TRBD1. The V gene's germline CDR1 is SEHNR and CDR2 FQNEAQ (reference sequence). Germline trimming cut 8 bases from V and 2 bases from J; bases unmatched to any gene: 15. This CDR3 is built from 17 residues. The DNA for the CDR3 is TGTGCCAGCGGCGGCACGGTAGGGGACAGCACCTACAATGAGCAGTTCTTC. Its protein is CASGGTVGDSTYNEQFF.

This clonotype was observed a few times. The chain combines TRBV9 with TRBJ1-2, with D perhaps TRBD1 (5 bases). Germline V gene data show CDR1 as SGDLS and CDR2 as YYNGEE. Trimming stripped 4 bases from V and 5 bases from J, with 21 bases between. The CDR3 is made up of 16 amino acids. The chain's CDR3 is CASSPRLTERGYGYTF. CDR3 DNA: TGTGCCAGCAGCCCCCGCCTGACAGAAAGAGGTTATGGCTACACCTTC. The full variable domain, completed using reference TRBV9 and TRBJ1-2, is DSGVTQTPKHLITATGQRVTLRCSPRSGDLSVYWYQQSLDQGLQFLIQYYNGEERAKGNILERFSAQQFPDLHSELNLSSLELGDSALYFCASSPRLTERGYGYTFGSGTRLTVV.

In nucleotides, the CDR3 is TGCAGCGTTGAGGAGACCCCTAATTCACCCCTCCACTTT. It yields the protein CSVEETPNSPLHF. This rearrangement joins TRBV29-1 to TRBJ1-6; D unclear. The germline V gene has CDR1 SQVTM and CDR2 ANQGSEA. Trimming took 3 bases from V and 6 from J, leaving 9 bases between them. This CDR3 spans 13 amino acids.

This sequence joins TRBV10-3 and TRBJ2-1; 15 bases agree with TRBD2. Losses at the gene ends were 6 bases for V and 9 bases for J; bases not matched to a gene: 21. The CDR3 length is 20 residues. The germline V gene has CDR1 ENHRY and CDR2 SYGVKD. The CDR3 DNA reads as TGTGCCATCAGGACTTCGGGACTAGCGGGGGGTCAAAATCGGGGCGGTGAGCAGTTCTTC. Translating it yields CAIRTSGLAGGQNRGGEQFF.

The chain is built from TRBV20-1 and TRBJ2-3; 13 nucleotides agree with TRBD2. The V segment lost 5 bases and the J segment 5 bases; nucleotides outside the gene matches: 7. The CDR3 is 15 amino acids. In germline, CDR1 is DFQATT, CDR2 SNEGSKA (reference sequence). The CDR3 DNA reads TGCAGTGCTCACCGGACTAGCGGGAGCCGAGATACGCAGTATTTT. Protein product: CSAHRTSGSRDTQYF.

J is TRBJ2-2 and V is TRBV5-1, with unresolved D. Germline CDR1 is SGHRS and CDR2 is YFSETQ. Deletions cut 6 bases from V and 3 bases from J, with 9 bases between. The CDR3 sequence is 13 residues long. In nucleotides, the CDR3 is TGCGCCAGCAACGAACGGGACACCGGGGAGCTGTTTTTT. Translated: CASNERDTGELFF.

This clonotype was counted a few times. Just one base apart from a much larger clone, this may be a read error. The chain has TRBV12-3 or TRBV12-4 and TRBJ2-7; D is ambiguous. V was shortened by 6 bases and J by 3 bases, with 9 bases between the two germline ends. The CDR3 has 12 amino acids. The CDR3 DNA is TGTGCCAGCAGGTTTTCCGGCTACGAGCAGTACTTC. Translated, it gives CASRFSGYEQYF.

This clonotype has just a few counts. This chain links TRBV5-1 with TRBJ2-1, with 14 bases that match TRBD2. Per the germline V gene, CDR1 is SGHRS and CDR2 is YFSETQ. V shed 4 bases, J shed 2 bases, and the junction held 11 bases outside the gene matches. The CDR3 contains 19 residues. CDR3 in DNA: TGCGCCAGCAGCCCAAGCGGGACTAGCGGGGGTATCACCTACAATGAGCAGTTCTTC. Amino acid sequence: CASSPSGTSGGITYNEQFF.

This chain connects TRBV20-1 to TRBJ1-5; tentative D call: TRBD1 (5 bases). The germline V gene encodes CDR1 DFQATT and CDR2 SNEGSKA (reference sequence). The CDR3 runs 13 residues. Trimming removed 3 bases at V and 6 bases at J, with 12 bases between. CDR3 amino acids: CSASGTGVQPQHF. In DNA form, the CDR3 reads TGCAGTGCTAGCGGGACGGGTGTTCAGCCCCAGCATTTT.

This clonotype was detected once. The rearrangement joins TRBV5-1 to TRBJ1-5; a weak D match, TRBD1 (6 bases). The CDR3 covers 14 residues. The V and J ends lost 3 bases and 7 bases respectively, with 14 bases between them. The germline V gene encodes CDR1 SGHRS and CDR2 YFSETQ. Here the CDR3 DNA reads TGCGCCAGCAGCTCTACAGGGATAGGACAGCCCCAGCATTTT. This gives the protein CASSSTGIGQPQHF.

The rearrangement joins TRBV5-1 to TRBJ2-1; possible D gene TRBD2, 5 bases. The V gene lost 0 bases and the J gene lost 7 bases, with 14 bases spanning the gap. The CDR3 runs 15 residues. CDR1 SGHRS and CDR2 YFSETQ come from the germline V gene. CDR3: CASSLGGDPGNEQFF. The CDR3 DNA reads TGCGCCAGCAGCTTGGGTGGGGATCCGGGGAATGAGCAGTTCTTC.

The genes are TRBV6-1 and TRBJ2-3; D is ambiguous. V lost 6 bases and J 2 bases, leaving 9 bases between the germline ends. This CDR3 contains 13 residues. Germline values: CDR1 MNHNS, CDR2 SASEGT. The DNA for the CDR3 is TGTGCCAGCAGAAAGGGAATCACAGATACGCAGTATTTT. It codes for CASRKGITDTQYF.

There are a few counts of this clonotype. This chain uses TRBV20-1 with TRBJ1-1; the match to TRBD1 covers 9 bases. The CDR3 loop spans 15 amino acids. From germline, CDR1 is DFQATT and CDR2 SNEGSKA (reference sequence). The J segment lost 3 bases and the V segment lost 6 bases, leaving 11 bases of the junction unmatched. The CDR3 loop is CSAFNTGTGYTEAFF. Here the CDR3 DNA reads TGCAGTGCCTTTAATACCGGGACAGGGTACACTGAAGCTTTCTTT.

The V and J genes are TRBV12-3 or TRBV12-4 and TRBJ2-5, with no clear D. This CDR3 spans 11 amino acids. Trimming left V 6 bases short and J 11 bases short, with 13 bases between. DNA for the CDR3: TGTGCCAGCAGCAATGGGAATGAGCAGTACTTC. It translates to CASSNGNEQYF.

In nucleotides, the CDR3 is TGCAGCCTCCGCCCCGACGAATGGACAGGGAGGCATGAGCAGTTCTTC. This gives the protein CSLRPDEWTGRHEQFF. V gene TRBV29-1 combines with J gene TRBJ2-1, with 8 bases lining up with TRBD1. Germline values: CDR1 SQVTM, CDR2 ANQGSEA. This CDR3 has 16 amino acids. V trimming: 8 bases; J trimming: 8 bases; junction bases outside the gene matches: 20.

V is TRBV27 and J is TRBJ2-1, with TRBD2 matching over 11 bases. The CDR3 consists of 18 residues. V lost 7 bases and J lost 4; bases outside the gene matches: 15. Germline CDR1 MNHEY, CDR2 SMNVEV (reference sequence). CDR3: CASTHLPSSGGLYNEQFF. CDR3 nucleotide sequence: TGTGCCAGCACACACCTCCCCTCTAGCGGGGGGCTATACAATGAGCAGTTCTTC.

This sequence joins TRBV27 and TRBJ1-2; maybe TRBD1 (6 bases). From germline, CDR1 is MNHEY and CDR2 SMNVEV (reference sequence). Trimming took off 6 bases at V and 4 bases at J, with 12 bases between the two ends. The CDR3 extends over 13 amino acids. The chain's CDR3 is CASSKQGPYGYTF. The CDR3 bases are TGTGCCAGCAGCAAACAGGGCCCCTATGGCTACACCTTC.